The next 2 T cell receptor beta chains were all read from a single sample in a study of cytomegalovirus exposure and HLA in healthy donors. The PCR made use of 60 Vbeta and 13 Jbeta primers. Sequencing was performed with immunoSEQ multiplex PCR; in TCRdb, only in-frame clones are kept and a portion is missing. The sample has 100,000 to 150,000 clones, about 80% seen once. The sequenced material came from PBMCs. The source of these receptors is a young man in good health and CMV-seronegative.

The chain links TRBV28 to TRBJ1-3, with 8 nucleotides matching TRBD1. The CDR3 length is 16 residues. With V trimmed by 5 bases and J by 2 bases, 8 bases remained unmatched. The germline V gene encodes CDR1 MDHEN and CDR2 SYDVKM. The CDR3 region has the DNA TGTGCCAGCAGTCGGCCGACCAGGGGGCCTGGAAACACCATATATTTT. It codes for CASSRPTRGPGNTIYF.

CDR3 bases: TGTGCCAGCAGTCAACAGGGGGTCTATGGCTACACCTTC. This sequence encodes CASSQQGVYGYTF. V and J are TRBV14 and TRBJ1-2; 8 bases are shared with TRBD1. The V segment lost 6 bases and the J segment 4 bases; nucleotides outside the gene matches: 4. This CDR3 is 13 amino acids long. Germline V gene sequence: CDR1 SGHDN, CDR2 FVKESK.